This T cell receptor beta chain was captured by sequencing in a study of graft-versus-host responses after intestinal transplantation. In the case of this clone: Its cognate antigen is unknown. One end of the junction varies from germline; a read error may be responsible.

The CDR3 has 18 residues. In germline, CDR1 is KGHSH, CDR2 LQKENI. Assay: immunoSEQ multiplex PCR; the TCRdb copy retains only in-frame clones and omits some. The data show more than 95,000 clones, 75% to 95% seen once. The specimen comprised unstimulated CD4+ T cells sorted from spleen or lymph node cells, sampled before intestinal transplant. The source of this sequence is a human donor who received an intestinal transplant. This rearrangement joins TRBV18 to TRBJ1-3; D is uncertain. This CDR3 is CASAPFKLRDTGGNTIYF. Written as DNA, the CDR3 is TGTGCCAGCGCACCTTTCAAATTGAGAGATACCGGTGGAAACACCATATATTTT.